The 23 T cell receptor beta chains below come from one sample, sequenced in a study of T cell responses to AZD1222 COVID-19 vaccine. Some clones are missing from TCRdb's copy, which holds only in-frame ones; the method was immunoSEQ multiplex PCR. The sample shows fewer than 200,000 clones, about nine tenths of them seen only once. Sequencing was performed on peripheral blood, taken 28 days after the second AZD1222 dose. These receptors were obtained from an adult who received the AZD1222 COVID-19 vaccine.

V and J are TRBV4-2 and TRBJ2-1; 10 bases align to TRBD2. The J segment lost 7 bases and the V segment lost 0 bases, leaving 9 bases of the junction unmatched. Germline CDR1 LGHNA, CDR2 YNFKEQ. The CDR3 has 17 amino acids. The CDR3: CASSQDKSGRATNEQFF. The CDR3 DNA reads as TGTGCCAGCAGCCAAGATAAGAGCGGGAGGGCCACGAATGAGCAGTTCTTC.

The gene calls are TRBV5-1 and TRBJ1-4, with a weak D call TRBD1 (6 bases). Germline CDR1 and CDR2: SGHRS and YFSETQ. V gave up 6 bases and J gave up 7 bases, with 16 bases separating them. The CDR3 runs to 14 residues. The CDR3 region is CASTQGYRGEKLFF. CDR3 in DNA: TGCGCCAGCACACAGGGATATCGTGGTGAAAAACTGTTTTTT.

V is TRBV2 and J is TRBJ1-5; D remains ambiguous. The CDR3 is 13 amino acids. Germline V gives CDR1 SNHLY, CDR2 FYNNEI. The germline V and J ends were trimmed by 4 bases and 0 bases, with 4 bases remaining between them. CDR3: CASSAGSNQPQHF. The CDR3 bases are TGTGCCAGCAGTGCTGGTAGCAATCAGCCCCAGCATTTT.

This rearrangement joins TRBV5-4 to TRBJ1-1, with a tentative D call TRBD1 (5 bases). There are 14 residues in the CDR3. Germline CDR1 is SGHNT and CDR2 is YYREEE (reference sequence). V lost 5 bases to trimming and J lost 0 bases, with 11 bases between them. The DNA of the CDR3 is TGTGCCAGCAGTCCTCCGGGGCTGAACACTGAAGCTTTCTTT. Amino acids: CASSPPGLNTEAFF.

J is TRBJ2-3 and V is TRBV9; maybe TRBD2 (6 bases). Trimming pared 0 bases from V and 3 bases from J, leaving 11 bases between. The CDR3 loop spans 15 amino acids. CDR1 SGDLS and CDR2 YYNGEE come from the germline V gene. The CDR3 loop is CASSVGRGSTDTQYF. The DNA for the CDR3 is TGTGCCAGCAGCGTAGGGAGGGGTTCGACAGATACGCAGTATTTT.

As regards this clone: Distinct nucleotide sequences in the sample also encode this CDR3. The V call is TRBV4-3, the J call TRBJ1-6, with 9 bases matching TRBD1. The V gene end was trimmed by 0 bases and the J gene end by 10 bases; junction bases not matched to a gene: 4. The CDR3 is made up of 15 amino acids. Germline CDR1 reads LGHNA; CDR2 reads YSLEER. CDR3 region: CASSQEDRGGSPLHF. CDR3 nucleotide sequence: TGCGCCAGCAGCCAAGAGGACAGGGGAGGATCACCCCTCCACTTT.

The chain is built from TRBV7-9 and TRBJ2-1; 9 positions agree with TRBD1. J lost 3 bases, V lost 5 bases, and 11 bases had no gene match. The germline gives CDR1 SEHNR, CDR2 FQNEAQ (reference sequence). The CDR3 is 17 residues long. This chain's CDR3 is CASSGTGTGKGYNEQFF. The CDR3 nucleotides are TGTGCCAGCAGCGGTACCGGGACAGGGAAGGGCTACAATGAGCAGTTCTTC.

Here the CDR3 DNA reads TGTGCCAGTAGTTTTGACAGGAACACTGAAGCTTTCTTT. Protein sequence: CASSFDRNTEAFF. V and J are TRBV19 and TRBJ1-1; D possibly corresponds to TRBD1 (5 bases). This CDR3 comprises 13 residues. V was cut by 5 bases and J by 1 base, with 8 bases left in between. From germline, CDR1 is LNHDA and CDR2 SQIVND (reference sequence).

This chain connects TRBV19 to TRBJ2-3; D gene ambiguous. The CDR3 is 12 amino acids. The germline V gene has CDR1 LNHDA and CDR2 SQIVND (reference sequence). Trimming pared 3 bases from V and 4 bases from J, leaving 5 bases between. This CDR3 reads CASSIRSDTQYF. Written as DNA, the CDR3 is TGTGCCAGTAGTATTCGATCAGATACGCAGTATTTT.

This chain joins TRBV4-2 and TRBJ1-3; D is ambiguous. CDR1 is LGHNA, CDR2 YNFKEQ, per germline. Between the trimmed V and J ends, which lost 0 bases and 0 bases, there was a span of 12 bases. CDR3 length equals 17 residues. The CDR3 coding sequence is TGTGCCAGCAGCCAAGACTATGGTTACCGCTCTGGAAACACCATATATTTT. Its translation: CASSQDYGYRSGNTIYF.

This chain joins TRBV5-1 and TRBJ2-1, with 8 bases fitting TRBD2. V shed 4 bases, J shed 10 bases, and the junction held 13 bases outside the gene matches. The CDR3 has 15 residues. Germline-derived CDR1 and CDR2 are SGHRS and YFSETQ. As DNA, the CDR3 is TGCGCCAGCAGCCCTTTAGCAAGCGGGAGAGGGGAGCAGTTCTTC. It translates to CASSPLASGRGEQFF.

This chain connects TRBV10-3 to TRBJ2-3, with TRBD2 as a possible D gene (7 bases). Trimming removed 10 bases at V and 3 bases at J, with 17 bases between. The length of the CDR3 is 14 residues. Per the germline V gene, CDR1 is ENHRY and CDR2 is SYGVKD. The CDR3 reads CATTLGGPTDTQYF. The CDR3 nucleotides read TGTGCCACCACGTTGGGGGGGCCAACAGATACGCAGTATTTT.

This clone was found once. The CDR3 sequence: CASSAGQGKGNQPQHF. The CDR3, as DNA: TGTGCCAGTAGCGCGGGACAGGGGAAAGGCAATCAGCCCCAGCATTTT. The rearrangement links TRBV19 to TRBJ1-5; 10 nucleotides align to TRBD1. Germline V gene sequence: CDR1 LNHDA, CDR2 SQIVND (reference sequence). The J segment lost 2 bases and the V segment lost 6 bases, leaving 7 bases of the junction unmatched. The CDR3 covers 16 residues.

The chain joins TRBV19 to TRBJ2-5, with D possibly TRBD2 on 6 matching bases. CDR1 and CDR2 (germline): LNHDA, SQIVND (reference sequence). The CDR3 sequence is 14 residues long. V shed 5 bases and J shed 1 base, with 11 bases lying between them. The CDR3 nucleotides are TGTGCCAGTAGTTTGACGACTAGCCAAGAGACCCAGTACTTC. Translated: CASSLTTSQETQYF.

The V and J genes are TRBV6-5 and TRBJ2-7; D uncertain. The CDR3 has 14 residues. Germline V gene lookup returns CDR1 MNHEY and CDR2 SVGAGI. V was pared by 5 bases and J by 0 bases, with 11 bases between. The CDR3 sequence is CASSRGRYSYEQYF. The DNA of the CDR3 is TGTGCCAGCAGTAGAGGCAGGTACTCCTACGAGCAGTACTTC.

The gene calls are TRBV5-1 and TRBJ1-2, with unresolved D. CDR1 and CDR2 (germline): SGHRS, YFSETQ. V gave up 6 bases and J gave up 4 bases, with 19 bases separating them. The CDR3 has 15 residues. CDR3 coding DNA: TGCGCCAGCACCTTATTTACCGGAGGAGGCTATGGCTACACCTTC. Translating gives CASTLFTGGGYGYTF. The variable domain in full, with the rest retrieved from reference TRBV5-1 and TRBJ1-2, is KAGVTQTPRYLIKTRGQQVTLSCSPISGHRSVSWYQQTPGQGLQFLFEYFSETQRNKGNFPGRFSGRQFSNSRSEMNVSTLELGDSALYLCASTLFTGGGYGYTFGSGTRLTVV.

This clone was seen only a few times. The V call is TRBV19, the J call TRBJ2-3; D not certain. This CDR3 spans 15 amino acids. V shed 7 bases and J shed 4 bases, with 18 bases lying between them. The germline CDR1 and CDR2 sequences are LNHDA and SQIVND (reference sequence). This CDR3 is CASTLTGHGADTQYF. DNA of the CDR3: TGTGCCAGTACCCTTACCGGCCATGGCGCAGATACGCAGTATTTT. Using reference TRBV19 and TRBJ2-3 for the parts outside the CDR3, the full variable domain is DGGITQSPKYLFRKEGQNVTLSCEQNLNHDAMYWYRQDPGQGLRLIYYSQIVNDFQKGDIAEGYSVSREKKESFPLTVTSAQKNPTAFYLCASTLTGHGADTQYFGPGTRLTVL.

The V and J genes are TRBV15 and TRBJ2-5, with TRBD2 as a possible D gene (5 bases). The germline gives CDR1 LNHNV, CDR2 YYDKDF (reference sequence). The CDR3 totals 13 residues. Between the trimmed V and J ends, which lost 8 bases and 0 bases, there was a span of 10 bases. The CDR3 reads CATGLRYQETQYF. The DNA for the CDR3 is TGTGCCACCGGACTCAGGTACCAAGAGACCCAGTACTTC.

This clone was found once. The chain employs TRBV11-2 and TRBJ2-7; D remains unclear. Per the germline V gene, CDR1 is SGHAT and CDR2 is FQNNGV. The CDR3 has 12 amino acids. The V end was cut by 4 bases, the J end by 4 bases, with 8 bases between. The CDR3 DNA sequence: TGTGCCAGCAGCTCAGGTCGATACGAGCAGTACTTC. Its protein is CASSSGRYEQYF. The whole variable domain, remainder taken from reference TRBV11-2 and TRBJ2-7, is EAGVAQSPRYKIIEKRQSVAFWCNPISGHATLYWYQQILGQGPKLLIQFQNNGVVDDSQLPKDRFSAERLKGVDSTLKIQPAKLEDSAVYLCASSSGRYEQYFGPGTRLTVT.

This clone was seen once. The V call is TRBV7-2, the J call TRBJ2-1, with TRBD2 as a possible D gene (5 bases). V was clipped by 8 bases and J by 2 bases, with 13 bases between them. Germline CDR1 is SGHTA and CDR2 is FQGNSA. The CDR3 contains 14 residues. CDR3 sequence: CASHLAPTYNEQFF. The CDR3 nucleotides are TGTGCCAGCCACTTAGCGCCTACCTACAATGAGCAGTTCTTC.

This clone has a handful of counts. V and J are TRBV15 and TRBJ2-5, with TRBD2 matching over 12 bases. The germline V gene has CDR1 LNHNV and CDR2 YYDKDF (reference sequence). The ends lost 0 bases at V and 1 base at J; junction bases unmatched: 6. The length of the CDR3 is 18 residues. CDR3 in DNA: TGTGCCACCAGCAGAGATGGGCCTAGCGGGGGGGGCCAAGAGACCCAGTACTTC. Translating gives CATSRDGPSGGGQETQYF.

The rearrangement links TRBV2 to TRBJ1-5; D unresolved. The CDR3 sequence is 15 residues long. V was shortened by 8 bases and J by 0 bases, with 14 bases between the two germline ends. CDR1 is SNHLY, CDR2 FYNNEI, per germline. The CDR3 loop reads CASGYWTGSNQPQHF. CDR3 nucleotide sequence: TGTGCCAGCGGATATTGGACGGGTAGCAATCAGCCCCAGCATTTT.

This clone came up once. The chain carries TRBV4-2 and TRBJ2-3; tentatively, D is TRBD2 (7 bases). Germline V lookup: CDR1 LGHNA, CDR2 YNFKEQ. CDR3 length: 16 amino acids. Trimming took off 1 base at V and 5 bases at J, with 16 bases between the two ends. In nucleotides, the CDR3 is TGTGCCAGCAGCCAAGCCCCAAGGGGGGGGGAAGATACGCAGTATTTT. It specifies CASSQAPRGGEDTQYF.